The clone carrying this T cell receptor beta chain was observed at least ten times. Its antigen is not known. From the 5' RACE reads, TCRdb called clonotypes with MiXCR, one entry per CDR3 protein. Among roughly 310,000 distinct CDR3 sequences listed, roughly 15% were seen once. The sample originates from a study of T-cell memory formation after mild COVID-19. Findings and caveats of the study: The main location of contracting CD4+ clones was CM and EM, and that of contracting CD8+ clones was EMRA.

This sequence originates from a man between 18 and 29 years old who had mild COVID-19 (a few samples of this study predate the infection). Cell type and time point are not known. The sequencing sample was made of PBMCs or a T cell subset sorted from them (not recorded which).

CDR3 residues: CASSQDGQGGQETQYF. The CDR3, as DNA: TGTGCCAGCAGCCAAGATGGACAGGGCGGACAAGAGACCCAGTACTTC. The chain uses TRBV4-2 and TRBJ2-5; TRBD1 aligns across 8 bases. Germline CDR1 and CDR2: LGHNA and YNFKEQ. This CDR3 is built from 16 residues. V was pared by 0 bases and J by 2 bases, with 5 bases of the junction left unmatched.